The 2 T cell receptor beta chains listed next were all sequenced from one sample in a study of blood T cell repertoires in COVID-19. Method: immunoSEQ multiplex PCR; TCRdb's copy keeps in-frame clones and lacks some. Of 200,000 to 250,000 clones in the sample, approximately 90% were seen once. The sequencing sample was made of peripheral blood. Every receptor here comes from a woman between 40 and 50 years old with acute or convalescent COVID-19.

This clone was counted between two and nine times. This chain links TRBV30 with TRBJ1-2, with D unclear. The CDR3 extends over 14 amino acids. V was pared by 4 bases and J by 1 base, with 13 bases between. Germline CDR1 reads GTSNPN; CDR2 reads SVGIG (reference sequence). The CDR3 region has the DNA TGTGCCTGGACAGTGGCAGACTTTAACTATGGCTACACCTTC. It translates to CAWTVADFNYGYTF.

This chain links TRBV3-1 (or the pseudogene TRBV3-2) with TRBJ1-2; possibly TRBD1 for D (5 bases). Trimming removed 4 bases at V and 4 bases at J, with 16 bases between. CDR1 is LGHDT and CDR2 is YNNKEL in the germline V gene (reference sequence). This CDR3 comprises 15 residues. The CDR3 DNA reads TGTGCCAGCAGCCCCCTGTCCAGGGCCGGCTATGGCTACACCTTC. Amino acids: CASSPLSRAGYGYTF.